This TCR beta chain was obtained from a study of cytomegalovirus exposure and HLA in healthy donors. Study observations and caveats: The presence/absence work took it that sequencing depth was about the same across donors. The study flagged some 180 TCR beta chains as cytomegalovirus-associated. Previously analyzed data showed that most TCR beta V segments were productive at a frequency of about 87% or about 30%. Among TCR sequences, most were rare, though some public TCRs appeared in many donors.

A word on this clone: Its target is not known.

CDR1 ENHRY and CDR2 SYGVKD come from the germline V gene. The CDR3 has 13 residues. With V trimmed by 6 bases and J by 3 bases, 2 bases remained unmatched. Amplification used 60 Vbeta primers and 13 Jbeta primers. This table comes from immunoSEQ multiplex PCR, and its TCRdb copy is limited to in-frame clones, with some not included. The sample contains about 140,000 clones, roughly 80% of which appear only once. Material for sequencing was PBMCs. This receptor was taken from a middle-aged man in good health and CMV-seronegative. The chain employs TRBV10-3 and TRBJ1-2; 9 nucleotides agree with TRBD1. In DNA form, the CDR3 reads TGTGCCATCAGGCGACAGGGGGACTATGGCTACACCTTC. This translates into CAIRRQGDYGYTF.